The 30 T cell receptor beta chains below were found in one sample sequenced in a study of beta chain features in type 1 diabetes. Sequenced material consisted of expressed TCRB transcripts (all of the isolated RNA was reverse transcribed). TCRdb's copy holds only in-frame clones and misses some; the assay was immunoSEQ multiplex PCR. Here the sample spans 300,000 to 400,000 clones, roughly an eighth being singletons. Sequencing was carried out using naive CD4+ T cells from blood. These receptors all stem from a man aged 18 to 30 in good health.

In its sample, this clone was seen a few times. This chain links TRBV11-2 with TRBJ2-7; 8 nucleotides line up with TRBD2. The J segment lost 1 base and the V segment lost 1 base, leaving 3 bases of the junction unmatched. The CDR3 is made up of 15 amino acids. Looked up from germline, CDR1 is SGHAT and CDR2 is FQNNGV. This CDR3 reads CASSLAGGPSYEQYF. In DNA form, the CDR3 reads TGTGCCAGCAGCTTAGCGGGAGGGCCTTCCTACGAGCAGTACTTC. The full variable domain, its missing parts supplied by reference TRBV11-2 and TRBJ2-7, is EAGVAQSPRYKIIEKRQSVAFWCNPISGHATLYWYQQILGQGPKLLIQFQNNGVVDDSQLPKDRFSAERLKGVDSTLKIQPAKLEDSAVYLCASSLAGGPSYEQYFGPGTRLTVT.

The chain recombines TRBV27 with TRBJ2-7, with 8 bases aligning to TRBD1. This CDR3 comprises 15 residues. The V segment lost 5 bases and the J segment 0 bases; nucleotides outside the gene matches: 6. Germline-derived CDR1 and CDR2 are MNHEY and SMNVEV (reference sequence). The CDR3 loop reads CASSETGVNSYEQYF. In nucleotides, the CDR3 is TGTGCCAGCAGTGAGACAGGGGTCAACTCCTACGAGCAGTACTTC.

This sequence joins TRBV28 and TRBJ2-7, with 7 bases identical to TRBD2. Germline CDR1 is MDHEN and CDR2 is SYDVKM. The V segment lost 1 base and the J segment 2 bases; nucleotides outside the gene matches: 14. The CDR3 covers 18 residues. CDR3 sequence: CASSLFAGEAFVPYEQYF. CDR3 DNA sequence: TGTGCCAGCAGTTTATTTGCGGGAGAGGCGTTTGTCCCCTACGAGCAGTACTTC.

This sequence joins TRBV19 and TRBJ1-1, with 8 bases lining up with TRBD1. This CDR3 is 12 amino acids long. J was trimmed by 3 bases and V by 9 bases; bases with no gene match: 3. The germline V gene encodes CDR1 LNHDA and CDR2 SQIVND (reference sequence). The CDR3 DNA follows: TGTGCCAGCGGACAGGGTTACACTGAAGCTTTCTTT. Translated: CASGQGYTEAFF.

The sample holds a few counts of this clone. The V gene is TRBV29-1, the J gene TRBJ2-3; D is perhaps TRBD2 (6 bases). The CDR3 runs 15 residues. V lost 0 bases to trimming and J lost 2 bases, with 12 bases between them. Per the germline V gene, CDR1 is SQVTM and CDR2 is ANQGSEA. The CDR3 DNA reads as TGCAGCGTTGAAGATGGACGGGACTTCACAGATACGCAGTATTTT. Residues: CSVEDGRDFTDTQYF.

This clone was seen only a few times. The chain carries TRBV30 and TRBJ1-1; 8 positions match TRBD1. Germline trimming cut 2 bases from V and 1 base from J; bases unmatched to any gene: 3. The CDR3 sequence is 14 residues long. CDR1 and CDR2 (germline): GTSNPN, SVGIG (reference sequence). The CDR3 nucleotides are TGTGCCTGGAGTAAGGGACAGGCGAACACTGAAGCTTTCTTT. It yields the protein CAWSKGQANTEAFF.

This clone has just a few counts. This chain joins TRBV30 and TRBJ2-2; D gene uncertain. V lost 3 bases and J 0 bases, leaving 8 bases between the germline ends. This CDR3 is built from 14 residues. CDR1 and CDR2 (germline): GTSNPN, SVGIG (reference sequence). The DNA for the CDR3 is TGTGCCTGGAGAACAGCCGCGAACACCGGGGAGCTGTTTTTT. This sequence encodes CAWRTAANTGELFF.

The J gene is TRBJ1-2, the V gene TRBV19; D uncertain. The ends were cut back, 7 bases at V and 6 bases at J, with 9 bases in the middle. CDR1 is LNHDA and CDR2 is SQIVND in the germline V gene (reference sequence). The CDR3 consists of 11 residues. This CDR3 is CASTSRNGYTF. In nucleotides, the CDR3 is TGTGCCAGTACGTCCAGAAATGGCTACACCTTC.

This clone was observed a few times. The V call is TRBV15, the J call TRBJ2-5; a weak D match, TRBD1 (6 bases). The CDR3 covers 13 residues. Germline assignment: CDR1 LNHNV and CDR2 YYDKDF (reference sequence). Trimming pared 1 base from V and 6 bases from J, leaving 9 bases between. CDR3 region: CATSRVQGKTQYF. The CDR3 DNA reads TGTGCCACCAGCAGAGTGCAGGGGAAGACCCAGTACTTC.

The rearrangement links TRBV7-8 to TRBJ2-5; 8 bases line up with TRBD1. V was pared by 5 bases and J by 2 bases, with 7 bases of the junction left unmatched. Per the germline V gene, CDR1 is SGHVS and CDR2 is FQNEAQ. The CDR3 has 15 residues. The CDR3 nucleotides read TGTGCCAGCAGCCGATGGACAGGGAATCAAGAGACCCAGTACTTC. It encodes CASSRWTGNQETQYF.

The chain uses TRBV30 and TRBJ1-2, with TRBD1 as a possible D gene (6 bases). Germline V gives CDR1 GTSNPN, CDR2 SVGIG (reference sequence). V was clipped by 2 bases and J by 8 bases, with 15 bases between them. The CDR3 runs to 13 residues. CDR3 sequence reads: CAWSSQGIRGYTF. As DNA, the CDR3 is TGTGCCTGGAGTTCGCAGGGGATCCGGGGCTACACCTTC.

This clone turned up a few times. The chain recombines TRBV30 with TRBJ1-5, with TRBD1 matching 8 bases. Losses at the gene ends were 8 bases for V and 6 bases for J; bases not matched to a gene: 6. There are 12 residues in the CDR3. The V gene's germline CDR1 is GTSNPN and CDR2 SVGIG (reference sequence). The CDR3 nucleotides read TGTGCCAGCCAGGGGGCCGGTCAGCCCCAGCATTTT. Its translation: CASQGAGQPQHF.

This chain uses TRBV28 with TRBJ1-5; D might be TRBD1 (6 bases). V lost 4 bases and J 6 bases, leaving 16 bases between the germline ends. From germline, CDR1 is MDHEN and CDR2 SYDVKM. The CDR3 has 15 amino acids. The CDR3 DNA reads TGTGCCAGCAGTTCTGCCGGGGGGCCAAGTCAGCCCCAGCATTTT. Encoded protein: CASSSAGGPSQPQHF.

This chain uses TRBV4-3 with TRBJ2-3; 12 bases are shared with TRBD2. Trimming took 0 bases from V and 0 from J; bases not matched to a gene: 7. This CDR3 has 19 residues. Germline-derived CDR1 and CDR2 are LGHNA and YSLEER. The chain's CDR3 is CASSQDFTSGGPSTDTQYF. The CDR3 DNA reads as TGCGCCAGCAGCCAAGATTTTACTAGCGGGGGGCCCAGCACAGATACGCAGTATTTT.

This clone was recorded a few times. Sequence at one end of the junction differs from germline and may be a read error. V usage is TRBV7-8 and J usage is TRBJ1-5; D uncertain. Germline CDR1 reads SGHVS; CDR2 reads FQNEAQ. The CDR3 has 16 amino acids. This CDR3 reads CASSVAPRMRNQPQHF. The CDR3, as DNA: TGTGCCAGCAGCGTAGCTCCACGGATGAGGAATCAGCCCCAGCATTTT.

This clone was detected a few times. The V gene is TRBV11-2, the J gene TRBJ2-7, with TRBD2 matching 15 bases. The CDR3 is made up of 16 amino acids. Germline V gene data show CDR1 as SGHAT and CDR2 as FQNNGV. The trim removed 5 bases at V and 6 bases at J, leaving 8 bases unmatched. This CDR3 is CASSPGTSGRSGEQYF. The CDR3 region has the DNA TGTGCCAGCAGCCCTGGGACTAGCGGGAGGTCGGGCGAGCAGTACTTC.

This clone was counted once. The rearrangement links TRBV7-9 to TRBJ1-5, with TRBD1 as a possible D gene (5 bases). The germline V gene has CDR1 SEHNR and CDR2 FQNEAQ (reference sequence). The CDR3 is 13 amino acids. V was cut by 5 bases and J by 7 bases, with 12 bases left in between. This chain's CDR3 is CASSPQGNQPQHF. DNA of the CDR3: TGTGCCAGCAGCCCTCAGGGTAACCAGCCCCAGCATTTT.

V and J are TRBV28 and TRBJ1-5; 9 nucleotides align to TRBD1. The germline V gene encodes CDR1 MDHEN and CDR2 SYDVKM. The CDR3 is made up of 16 amino acids. J gave up 5 bases and V 2 bases, and 7 bases lay outside the gene matches. Written as DNA, the CDR3 is TGTGCCAGCAGTTTACCAGCGACAGGGGGGTATCAGCCCCAGCATTTT. It is translated as CASSLPATGGYQPQHF.

This chain joins TRBV5-5 and TRBJ2-6; no clear D. V was clipped by 7 bases and J by 0 bases, with 5 bases between them. CDR1 and CDR2 (germline): SGHKS, YYEKEE (reference sequence). This CDR3 has 13 residues. The CDR3 DNA reads TGTGCCAGCCTCAGCTCTGGGGCCAACGTCCTGACTTTC. Its protein is CASLSSGANVLTF. The full variable domain, its missing parts supplied by reference TRBV5-5 and TRBJ2-6, is DAGVTQSPTHLIKTRGQQVTLRCSPISGHKSVSWYQQVLGQGPQFIFQYYEKEERGRGNFPDRFSARQFPNYSSELNVNALLLGDSALYLCASLSSGANVLTFGAGSRLTVL.

This clone has only a few counts. The CDR3 sequence: CASSQTGIRRNKNTEAFF. The CDR3 DNA follows: TGCGCCAGCAGCCAGACCGGGATCCGTCGTAATAAGAACACTGAAGCTTTCTTT. The gene calls are TRBV4-3 and TRBJ1-1; the D is unclear. There are 18 residues in the CDR3. Germline assignment: CDR1 LGHNA and CDR2 YSLEER. V lost 3 bases, J lost 1 base, and 21 bases lay in between.

The chain couples TRBV5-1 to TRBJ2-3; 8 bases agree with TRBD1. This CDR3 has 14 amino acids. Germline V lookup: CDR1 SGHRS, CDR2 YFSETQ. V lost 4 bases and J lost 6; bases outside the gene matches: 7. The CDR3 here is CASSTRTGLDTQYF. The CDR3 nucleotides are TGCGCCAGCAGCACGCGGACAGGGTTGGATACGCAGTATTTT. Together with reference TRBV5-1 and TRBJ2-3, the CDR3 gives the full variable domain: KAGVTQTPRYLIKTRGQQVTLSCSPISGHRSVSWYQQTPGQGLQFLFEYFSETQRNKGNFPGRFSGRQFSNSRSEMNVSTLELGDSALYLCASSTRTGLDTQYFGPGTRLTVL.

This chain connects TRBV20-1 to TRBJ1-2, with D uncertain. The germline gives CDR1 DFQATT, CDR2 SNEGSKA (reference sequence). The CDR3 runs to 10 residues. The V gene lost 6 bases and the J gene lost 3 bases, with 5 bases spanning the gap. CDR3 loop: CSAGDYGYTF. CDR3 sequence (DNA): TGCAGTGCAGGAGACTATGGCTACACCTTC.

This clone occurred a few times. The chain carries TRBV9 and TRBJ1-5; 9 nucleotides line up with TRBD1. Germline V gives CDR1 SGDLS, CDR2 YYNGEE. The CDR3 spans 17 residues. The V segment lost 0 bases and the J segment 2 bases; nucleotides outside the gene matches: 6. CDR3 residues: CASSVGTGEEGNQPQHF. In DNA form, the CDR3 reads TGTGCCAGCAGCGTAGGGACAGGGGAAGAGGGCAATCAGCCCCAGCATTTT.

There are a few counts of this clone. The chain combines TRBV7-2 with TRBJ2-4; 8 bases align to TRBD2. Germline values: CDR1 SGHTA, CDR2 FQGNSA. The J segment lost 1 base and the V segment lost 1 base, leaving 3 bases of the junction unmatched. CDR3 length: 16 amino acids. The DNA for the CDR3 is TGTGCCAGCAGCTTAGTTCTAGCGGGCGCCAAAAACATTCAGTACTTC. It translates to CASSLVLAGAKNIQYF.

Remarks on this clone: Other DNA sequences in this specimen translate into the identical CDR3. The chain uses TRBV30 and TRBJ1-5; 10 nucleotides align to TRBD1. The CDR3 loop spans 14 amino acids. Germline trimming cut 3 bases from V and 4 bases from J; bases unmatched to any gene: 3. CDR1 and CDR2 from the germline V gene are GTSNPN and SVGIG (reference sequence). The CDR3 loop is CAWSSGQGNQPQHF. The CDR3, as DNA: TGTGCCTGGAGCTCGGGACAGGGGAATCAGCCCCAGCATTTT.

This clone turned up a few times. Relative to the germline gene, one junction end is altered; a read error may explain this. This chain uses TRBV29-1 with TRBJ2-4, with a weak D call TRBD1 (5 bases). This CDR3 has 15 residues. Germline V gives CDR1 SQVTM, CDR2 ANQGSEA. The CDR3 region is CSVEGQGGGIDIQYF. The CDR3 DNA sequence: TGCAGCGTCGAAGGTCAGGGCGGTGGGATAGACATTCAGTACTTC.

This chain connects TRBV7-2 to TRBJ2-5; tentative D call: TRBD2 (6 bases). The CDR3 covers 15 residues. Trimming stripped 1 base from V and 7 bases from J, with 16 bases between. Germline CDR1 SGHTA, CDR2 FQGNSA. The CDR3 reads CASSLVQEGGVTQYF. The CDR3 DNA is TGTGCCAGCAGCTTAGTTCAGGAGGGCGGCGTGACCCAGTACTTC.

This clone was seen more than once but under ten times. This chain connects TRBV28 to TRBJ2-7; 9 bases map to TRBD1. The ends lost 6 bases at V and 4 bases at J; junction bases unmatched: 7. The CDR3 has 14 amino acids. Germline-derived CDR1 and CDR2 are MDHEN and SYDVKM. The DNA of the CDR3 is TGTGCCAGCAGCACGCCGGGACAGGGTTACGAGCAGTACTTC. It translates to CASSTPGQGYEQYF.

This chain uses TRBV28 with TRBJ2-5, with D perhaps TRBD1 (6 bases). V gave up 8 bases and J gave up 5 bases, with 18 bases separating them. Germline CDR1 MDHEN, CDR2 SYDVKM. CDR3 length: 14 residues. The CDR3 is CASGPHPRGETQYF. CDR3 coding DNA: TGTGCCAGCGGACCCCACCCAAGGGGGGAGACCCAGTACTTC.

In its sample, this clone was seen a few times. The chain uses TRBV5-4 and TRBJ2-3; 13 nucleotides line up with TRBD2. Per the germline V gene, CDR1 is SGHNT and CDR2 is YYREEE (reference sequence). Unmatched junction bases numbered 6, after V lost 4 bases and J lost 4 bases. The length of the CDR3 is 16 residues. The CDR3 DNA is TGTGCCAGCAGCCGCGGACTAGCGGGGGTTCCAGATACGCAGTATTTT. As protein: CASSRGLAGVPDTQYF.